This TCR beta chain derives from a study of response to subunit inactivated influenza vaccine. The germline V gene has CDR1 MNHEY and CDR2 SVGEGT. The CDR3 has 16 residues. Trimming at V came to 5 bases and at J to 0 bases, leaving 10 bases not matched to a gene. In regard to this clonotype: Its target is unknown.

Findings and caveats of the study: The study's authors posited that every seasonal influenza vaccination enlists few new T cells.

TCRdb re-called the RT-PCR reads with MiXCR, one entry per CDR3 protein. This table has about 540,000 distinct CDR3 sequences, 20% to 25% appearing once. This sample was also put to use in a study of T cells expressing NK-cell markers. This second study says: UMI-tagged 5'RACE template switching yielded the TCR beta cDNA. Nothing established the HCMV specificity of expanded NKG2C+ T cell clones.

Sequenced material: CD4+ T cells sorted from PBMCs, taken 11 to 12 days after vaccination. This rearrangement joins TRBV6-2 or TRBV6-3 to TRBJ2-7; 7 nucleotides agree with TRBD2. The origin of this receptor is a man aged 50-60 years who received an inactivated influenza vaccine. The CDR3 bases are TGTGCCAGCAGTCGGCTAGCGGAAATTGGCTCCTACGAGCAGTACTTC. Translation gives CASSRLAEIGSYEQYF.